This T cell receptor (beta chain) originates from a study of shared T cell receptors in the human thymus. The CDR3 extends over 11 amino acids. CDR1 MDHEN and CDR2 SYDVKM come from the germline V gene. V dropped 3 bases and J dropped 11 bases, with 11 bases sitting between them. The table came from immunoSEQ multiplex PCR; TCRdb's copy has only in-frame clones and leaves some out. The repertoire has hundreds of thousands of clones, over 75% of them found once; the top ten carry 0.0094%. The same specimen was also included in a second study, on human thymus T cells.

The clonotype was recovered from a boy under two years old with a congenital heart defect. The chain couples TRBV28 to TRBJ2-7; possible D gene TRBD1, 5 bases. The specimen sequenced was thymocytes. CDR3: CASSFLREEYF. The CDR3 DNA reads as TGTGCCAGCAGTTTTCTCAGGGAAGAGTACTTC. The entire variable domain, with the rest obtained from reference TRBV28 and TRBJ2-7, is as follows: DVKVTQSSRYLVKRTGEKVFLECVQDMDHENMFWYRQDPGLGLRLIYFSYDVKMKEKGDIPEGYSVSREKKERFSLILESASTNQTSMYLCASSFLREEYFGPGTRLTVT.